This TCR beta chain was found in a study of CD8+ T cells in alopecia areata. Study-wide context: Each of the treated patients was given oral tofacitinib, 5 to 10 mg twice daily, for moderate-to-severe alopecia areata. Findings and limits, study-wide: The study found higher clonality in lesional than normal scalp, especially in alopecia totalis/universalis.

Treatment of the sample: oral pan-JAK inhibitor, 5-10 mg twice daily. cDNA serving as the sequencing template came from extracted, reverse transcribed RNA. Here immunoSEQ multiplex PCR was the method, and the copy in TCRdb shows in-frame clones only, minus some. The sample consists of about 110,000 clones, roughly three fifths of them appearing once. This clone was seen many times. Its specificity is unknown. Germline V CDR1 and CDR2: SEHNR, FQNEAQ (reference sequence). The CDR3 is 17 amino acids. The V end was cut by 1 base, the J end by 3 bases, with 19 bases between. Specimen: CD8+ T cells sorted from blood, collected at week 24, from a patient treated with tofacitinib. The V and J genes are TRBV7-9 and TRBJ2-7; the D is unclear. The sequence came from a human donor with alopecia areata. The CDR3 region has the DNA TGTGCCAGCAGCTTAGGGGGTACCAGGACGGACCTCTACGAGCAGTACTTC. It yields the protein CASSLGGTRTDLYEQYF.